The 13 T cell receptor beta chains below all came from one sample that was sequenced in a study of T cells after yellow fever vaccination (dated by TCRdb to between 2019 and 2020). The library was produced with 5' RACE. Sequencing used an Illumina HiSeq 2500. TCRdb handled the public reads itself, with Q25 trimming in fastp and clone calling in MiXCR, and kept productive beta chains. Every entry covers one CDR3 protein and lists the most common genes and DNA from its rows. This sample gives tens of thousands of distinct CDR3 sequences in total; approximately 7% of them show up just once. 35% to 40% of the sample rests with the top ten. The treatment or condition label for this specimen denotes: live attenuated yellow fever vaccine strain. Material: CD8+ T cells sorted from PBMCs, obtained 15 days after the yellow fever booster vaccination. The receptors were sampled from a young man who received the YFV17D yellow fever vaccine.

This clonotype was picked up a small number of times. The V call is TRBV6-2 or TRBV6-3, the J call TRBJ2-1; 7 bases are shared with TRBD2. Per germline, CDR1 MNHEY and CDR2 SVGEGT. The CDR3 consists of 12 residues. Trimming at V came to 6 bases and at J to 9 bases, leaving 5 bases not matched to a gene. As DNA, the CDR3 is TGTGCCAGCAGCCAGACTAGCATTGAGCAGTTCTTC. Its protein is CASSQTSIEQFF.

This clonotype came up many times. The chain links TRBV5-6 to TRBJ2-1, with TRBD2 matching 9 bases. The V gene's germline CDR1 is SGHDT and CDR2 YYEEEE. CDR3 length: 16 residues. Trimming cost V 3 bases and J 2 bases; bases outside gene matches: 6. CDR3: CASSWMTSGPYNEQFF. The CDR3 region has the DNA TGTGCCAGCAGCTGGATGACTAGCGGCCCCTACAATGAGCAGTTCTTC.

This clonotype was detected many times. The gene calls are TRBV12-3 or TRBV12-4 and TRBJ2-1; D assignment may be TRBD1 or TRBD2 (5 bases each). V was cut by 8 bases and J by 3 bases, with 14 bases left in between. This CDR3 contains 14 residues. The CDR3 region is CASGIRGDYNEQFF. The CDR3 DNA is TGTGCCAGCGGGATAAGAGGGGACTACAATGAGCAGTTCTTC.

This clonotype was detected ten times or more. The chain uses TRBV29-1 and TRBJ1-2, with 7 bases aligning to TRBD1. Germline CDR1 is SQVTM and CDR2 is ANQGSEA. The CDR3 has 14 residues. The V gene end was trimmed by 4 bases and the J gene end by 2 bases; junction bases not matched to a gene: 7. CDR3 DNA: TGCAGCGTTGGTAACAGGGGTGCCAACTATGGCTACACCTTC. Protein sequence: CSVGNRGANYGYTF.

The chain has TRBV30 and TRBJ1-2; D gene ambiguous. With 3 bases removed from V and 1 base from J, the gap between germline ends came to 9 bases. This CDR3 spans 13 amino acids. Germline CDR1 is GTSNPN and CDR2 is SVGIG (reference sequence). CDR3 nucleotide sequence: TGTGCCTGGAGAGGATCCCTTAACTATGGCTACACCTTC. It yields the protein CAWRGSLNYGYTF.

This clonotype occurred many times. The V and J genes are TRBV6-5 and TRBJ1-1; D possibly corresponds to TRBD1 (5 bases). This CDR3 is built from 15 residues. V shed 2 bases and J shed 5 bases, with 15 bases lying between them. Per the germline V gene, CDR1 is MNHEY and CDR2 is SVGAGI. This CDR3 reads CASSYGAGRWTEAFF. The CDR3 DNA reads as TGTGCCAGCAGTTACGGTGCAGGGAGGTGGACTGAAGCTTTCTTT.

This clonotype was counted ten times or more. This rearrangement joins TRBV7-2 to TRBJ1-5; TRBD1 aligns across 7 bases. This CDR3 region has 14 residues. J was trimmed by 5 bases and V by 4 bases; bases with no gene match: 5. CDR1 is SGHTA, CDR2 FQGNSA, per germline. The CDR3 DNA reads TGTGCCAGCAGCTACCCAGGGGGACATCAGCCCCAGCATTTT. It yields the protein CASSYPGGHQPQHF.

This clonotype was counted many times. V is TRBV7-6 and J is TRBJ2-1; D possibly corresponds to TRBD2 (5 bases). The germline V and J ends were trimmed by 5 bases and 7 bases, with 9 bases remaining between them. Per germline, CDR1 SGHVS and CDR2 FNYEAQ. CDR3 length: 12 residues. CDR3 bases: TGTGCCAGCAGCATAAGGAGGAATGAGCAGTTCTTC. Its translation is CASSIRRNEQFF.

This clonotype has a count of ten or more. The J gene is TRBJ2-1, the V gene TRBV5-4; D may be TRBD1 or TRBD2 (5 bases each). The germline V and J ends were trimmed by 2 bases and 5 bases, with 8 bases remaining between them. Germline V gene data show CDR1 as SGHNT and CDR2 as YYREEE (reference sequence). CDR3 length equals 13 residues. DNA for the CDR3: TGTGCCAGCAGCTTAGGGACCCACAATGAGCAGTTCTTC. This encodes CASSLGTHNEQFF.

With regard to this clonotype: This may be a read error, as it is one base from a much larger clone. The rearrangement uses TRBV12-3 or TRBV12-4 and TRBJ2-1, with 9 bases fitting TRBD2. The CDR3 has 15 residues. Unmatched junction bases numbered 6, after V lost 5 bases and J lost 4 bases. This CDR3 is CASSLGSGSYNEQFF. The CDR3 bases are TGTGCCAGCAGTCTCGGTAGCGGGAGTTACAATGAGCAGTTCTTC.

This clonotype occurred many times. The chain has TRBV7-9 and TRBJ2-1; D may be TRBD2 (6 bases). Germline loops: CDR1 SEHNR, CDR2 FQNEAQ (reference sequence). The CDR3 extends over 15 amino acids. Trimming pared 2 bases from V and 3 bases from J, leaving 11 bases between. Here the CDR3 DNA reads TGTGCCAGCAGCTTACGGGACTCGAGCTACAATGAGCAGTTCTTC. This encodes CASSLRDSSYNEQFF.

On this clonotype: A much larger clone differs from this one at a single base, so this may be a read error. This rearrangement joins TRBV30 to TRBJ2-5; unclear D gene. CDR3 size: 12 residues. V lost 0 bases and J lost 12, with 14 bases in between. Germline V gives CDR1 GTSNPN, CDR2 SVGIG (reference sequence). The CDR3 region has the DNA TGTGCCTGGAGTGTGGCCGATTGGGCCAAGTACTTC. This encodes CAWSVADWAKYF.

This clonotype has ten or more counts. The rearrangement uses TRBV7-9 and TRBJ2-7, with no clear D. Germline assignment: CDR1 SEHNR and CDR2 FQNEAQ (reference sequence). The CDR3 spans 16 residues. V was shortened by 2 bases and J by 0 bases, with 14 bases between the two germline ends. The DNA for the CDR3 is TGTGCCAGCAGCTTAATCCTGGGCGGCGACTCCTACGAGCAGTACTTC. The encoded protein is CASSLILGGDSYEQYF.